A single sample is the source of the 3 T cell receptor beta chains below, sequenced in a study of T cells in Graves' hyperthyroidism and ophthalmopathy. Researchers amplified the TCR beta CDR3 regions from RNA transcripts. First-round RT-PCR targeting the TCR CDR3 was performed with the HTBI primer set. TCRdb re-analysed the multiplex PCR reads in MiXCR, keeping a single row per CDR3 protein. The data show 500,000 to 600,000 distinct CDR3 sequences, with 35% to 55% seen just once and about 7.8% held by the top ten. Sequencing input: peripheral blood or thyroid tissue (not recorded which). Receptor source: a woman aged 18-35 years with Graves' hyperthyroidism.

CDR3 DNA: TGTGCCAGCAACCCCGCCCGGGGGTCTAGCAGGGTGCAAGAGACCCAGTACTTC. It encodes CASNPARGSSRVQETQYF. V and J are TRBV7-9 and TRBJ2-5; tentative D call: TRBD2 (6 bases). The CDR3 covers 18 residues. V was clipped by 7 bases and J by 2 bases, with 26 bases between them. CDR1 SEHNR and CDR2 FQNEAQ come from the germline V gene (reference sequence).

Ten or more counts support this clonotype. V and J are TRBV6-4 and TRBJ2-2, with D perhaps matching TRBD1 or TRBD2 (5 bases each). The germline V gene encodes CDR1 MRHNA and CDR2 SNTAGT. CDR3 length equals 17 residues. V was shortened by 0 bases and J by 2 bases, with 13 bases between the two germline ends. This chain's CDR3 is CASSDSKYRTNTGELFF. In nucleotides, the CDR3 is TGTGCCAGCAGTGACTCGAAGTACAGGACTAACACCGGGGAGCTGTTTTTT.

This sequence joins TRBV10-3 and TRBJ1-1; perhaps TRBD1 as D (5 bases). The V end lost 2 bases, the J end lost 1 base, and 11 bases lay between the germline ends. This CDR3 is 15 amino acids long. Germline V CDR1 and CDR2: ENHRY, SYGVKD. CDR3 sequence (DNA): TGTGCCATCAGTGAGAGGGGCTTAAGGAACACTGAAGCTTTCTTT. Translated, it gives CAISERGLRNTEAFF.